This T cell receptor beta chain was obtained from a study of early T cells in non-severe SARS-CoV-2 infection (dated by TCRdb to the early 2020s). As for the study more broadly: TCR sequencing used bulk RNA from unsorted whole blood, so alpha and beta chains could not be paired.

Libraries were constructed by 5' RACE. The data were produced on a NextSeq 500. In the TCR library protocol, unique molecular identifiers were attached to individual cDNA molecules to correct for PCR bias and sequencing error. Both TCR alpha and beta chains were sequenced, and tight co-correlation was observed between alpha and beta sequence abundances in each sample. In the source study's methods: Decombinator V4 was used to annotate the V gene, J gene and CDR3 of the TCR sequences. Expanded TCRs were defined as changing significantly between any two time points under a Poisson model with p below 0.0001. TCR abundances were normalised to the total number of TCRs sequenced per sample and expressed as counts per million. MAIT TCRs were defined by TRAV1-2 paired with TRAJ12, TRAJ20 or TRAJ33, and iNKT TCRs by TRAV10 paired with TRAJ18. A search of VDJdb, accessed on 1 November 2021, was run for TCRs annotated to CMV, EBV and SARS-CoV-2, with TCRs annotated for multiple antigens excluded. TCRdb passed the public sequencing reads through fastp at Q25 and MiXCR, retaining productive beta sequences. Records with the same CDR3 protein are collapsed into one entry carrying the most frequent genes and DNA. The V and J calls were not made by the authors but by TCRdb's processing. The sample table holds about 71,000 distinct CDR3 sequences, of which roughly an eighth were seen once. The ten largest make up about an eighth of the sample.

This clonotype was recorded a few times. The antigen it recognizes is unknown. No qualities accompany the bases; no much larger clone lies one base away. This was a case-control study nested in a cohort of healthcare workers in London, UK, who had nasopharyngeal swab PCR tests and blood samples taken every week. Between 23 and 31 March 2020, the week of the UK lockdown, healthcare workers were enrolled and then followed up weekly for as long as 16 weeks. General study outcomes and caveats: VDJdb matching was skewed toward anti-spike CD8 responses, so virus-specific expansions were likely underestimated and private and CD4 specificities were missed.

From cysteine to phenylalanine, the CDR3 is 13 amino acids long. Of the read, only the CDR3 DNA is kept; its 39 bases are in frame from base 1. For CDR1 and CDR2, the germline V gene lists SGHTA and FQGNSA. V and J are trimmed by 5 bases and 8 bases, and the gene matches miss 8 bases of the junction. Sequenced sample: whole blood. The sequence was collected from an adult who was a healthcare worker with PCR-confirmed SARS-CoV-2 infection or an uninfected control (not recorded which). This receptor chain uses TRBV7-2 and TRBJ1-2; TRBD1 lines up with 7 middle nucleotides. The DNA sequence is as follows: TGTGCCAGCAGCCCCCGGACAGGCGACGGCTACACCTTC. The encoded protein is CASSPRTGDGYTF.